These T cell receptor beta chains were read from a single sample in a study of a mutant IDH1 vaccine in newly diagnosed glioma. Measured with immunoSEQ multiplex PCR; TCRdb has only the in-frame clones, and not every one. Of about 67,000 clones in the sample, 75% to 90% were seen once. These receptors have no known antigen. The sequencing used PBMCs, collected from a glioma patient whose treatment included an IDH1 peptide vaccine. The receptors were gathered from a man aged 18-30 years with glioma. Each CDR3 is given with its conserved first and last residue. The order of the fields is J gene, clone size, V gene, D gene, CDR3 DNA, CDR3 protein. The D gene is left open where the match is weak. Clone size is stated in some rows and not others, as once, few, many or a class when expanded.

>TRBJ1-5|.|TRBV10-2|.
TGCGCCAGCAGTGATAGTCAGAGACAGCCCCAGCATTTT
CASSDSQRQPQHF
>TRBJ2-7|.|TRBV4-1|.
TGCGCCAGCAGCCAAGATTCGGGGAGCCGGGACGAGCAGTACTTC
CASSQDSGSRDEQYF
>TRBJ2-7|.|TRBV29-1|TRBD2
TGCAGCGTCCGGGGGGGCCTCATCTACGAGCAGTACTTC
CSVRGGLIYEQYF
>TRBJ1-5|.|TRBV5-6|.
TGTGCCAGCAGCTTGGCCCGGGAAAGATATAGCAATCAGCCCCAGCATTTT
CASSLARERYSNQPQHF
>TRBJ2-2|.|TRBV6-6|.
TGTGCCAGCAGTTCTCGGGGGGCCACCGGGGAGCTGTTTTTT
CASSSRGATGELFF
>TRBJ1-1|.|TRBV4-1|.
TGCGCCAGCAGCCCCTTGAGGGACACTGAAGCTTTCTTT
CASSPLRDTEAFF
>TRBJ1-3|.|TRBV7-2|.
TGTGCCAGCAGCCTTGCAGGATTATTCGGAAACACCATATATTTT
CASSLAGLFGNTIYF
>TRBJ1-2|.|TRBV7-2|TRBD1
TGTGCCAGCAGACGCCCGGGACAGAACCATGGCTACACCTTC
CASRRPGQNHGYTF
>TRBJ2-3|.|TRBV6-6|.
TGTGCCAGCAGTTACGGCAGGGAAATTGGCACAGATACGCAGTATTTT
CASSYGREIGTDTQYF
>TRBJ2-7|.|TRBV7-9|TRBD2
TGTGCCAGCAGCGATAGCGGGAGGAGCTCCTACGAGCAGTACTTC
CASSDSGRSSYEQYF
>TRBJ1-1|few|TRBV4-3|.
TGCGCCAGCAGCCAAGAACCTTTGAACACTGAAGCTTTCTTT
CASSQEPLNTEAFF
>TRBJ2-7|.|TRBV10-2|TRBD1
TGCGCCAGCAGGTCACAGGGGGGAACCTACGAGCAGTACTTC
CASRSQGGTYEQYF
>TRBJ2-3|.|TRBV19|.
TGTGCCAGCTCTGCCCAAAAGCAAGATACGCAGTATTTT
CASSAQKQDTQYF
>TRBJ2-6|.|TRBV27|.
TGTGCCAGCAGTTTGATTACTGGGGGAATTGGGGCCAACGTCCTGACTTTC
CASSLITGGIGANVLTF
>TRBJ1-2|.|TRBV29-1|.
TGCAGCGTTGACGTCGGGGACTATGGCTACACCTTC
CSVDVGDYGYTF
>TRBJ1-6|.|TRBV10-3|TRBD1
TGTGCCATCAGTGGAACACAGGGGAGGGATTCACCCCTCCACTTT
CAISGTQGRDSPLHF
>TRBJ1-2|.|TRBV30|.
TGTGCCTGGAGTCCCCGCCTGAGGGTAATATATGGCTACACCTTC
CAWSPRLRVIYGYTF
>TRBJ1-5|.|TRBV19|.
TGTGCCAGTAGGGACAGTAATCAGCCCCAGCATTTT
CASRDSNQPQHF
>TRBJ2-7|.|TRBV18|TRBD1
TGTGCCAGCTCACTACTAACAGGGGAAGAGCAGTACTTC
CASSLLTGEEQYF
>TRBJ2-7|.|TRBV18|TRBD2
TGTGCCAGCTCACCCCCACGACTAGCGGGAGTCGACGAGCAGTACTTC
CASSPPRLAGVDEQYF
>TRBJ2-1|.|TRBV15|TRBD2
TGTGCCACCAGCAGACTAGCGGGGGGGCCAAATGAGCAGTTCTTC
CATSRLAGGPNEQFF
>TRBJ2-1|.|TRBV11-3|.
TGTGCCAGCAGTATCAGCTACAATGAGCAGTTCTTC
CASSISYNEQFF
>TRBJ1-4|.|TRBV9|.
TGTGCCAGCAGCGCCCTGGGGGGGTTTAATGAAAAACTGTTTTTT
CASSALGGFNEKLFF
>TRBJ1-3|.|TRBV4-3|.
TGCGCCAGCAGCCAAGATCGACTTCAACCTGGAAACACCATATATTTT
CASSQDRLQPGNTIYF
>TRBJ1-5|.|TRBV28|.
TGTGCCAGCAGTTTGGTACAGTCCCATAATCAGCCCCAGCATTTT
CASSLVQSHNQPQHF
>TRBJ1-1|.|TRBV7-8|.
TGTGCCAGCGGGACGGGGCCTACGATGAACACTGAAGCTTTCTTT
CASGTGPTMNTEAFF
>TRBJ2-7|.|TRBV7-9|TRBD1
TGTGCCAGCAGCTTTGAGGGGGCGCGGGACGAGCAGTACTTC
CASSFEGARDEQYF
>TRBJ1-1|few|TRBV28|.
TGTGCCAGCAGTTTAAGGAACACTGAAGCTTTCTTT
CASSLRNTEAFF
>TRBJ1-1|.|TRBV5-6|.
TGTGCCAGCAGCCTCTTGAAGACTGAAGCTTTCTTT
CASSLLKTEAFF
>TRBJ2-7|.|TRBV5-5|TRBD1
TGTGCCAGCAGCCCGACGACAGGGTCCCTCGGCGAGCAGTACTTC
CASSPTTGSLGEQYF
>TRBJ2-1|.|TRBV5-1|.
TGCGCCAGCAGGCCCGAGTCGGGAATCAGCTCCTACAATGAGCAGTTCTTC
CASRPESGISSYNEQFF
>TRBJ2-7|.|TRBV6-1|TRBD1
TGTGCCAGCAGTAAGTCCCGGGACAGGTACGAGCAGTACTTC
CASSKSRDRYEQYF
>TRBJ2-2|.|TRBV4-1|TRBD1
TGCGCCAGCAGCCAAGAAGGGCAGGGGGCCGGCGGGGAGCTGTTTTTT
CASSQEGQGAGGELFF
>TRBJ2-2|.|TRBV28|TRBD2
TGTGCCAGCAGTTTCCCCTTACTAGCGGGAGACACCGGGGAGCTGTTTTTT
CASSFPLLAGDTGELFF
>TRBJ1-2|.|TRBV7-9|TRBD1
TGTGCCAGCAGCTTATTCCCGGGACAGGGGAAAAGAACTAGCTATGGCTACACCTTC
CASSLFPGQGKRTSYGYTF
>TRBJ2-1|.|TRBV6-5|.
TGTGCCAGCACCGTCCTAGGCTCCTACAATGAGCAGTTCTTC
CASTVLGSYNEQFF
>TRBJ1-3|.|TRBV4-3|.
TGCGCCAGCAGCCAAGACCGGGGGACTGGAAACACCATATATTTT
CASSQDRGTGNTIYF
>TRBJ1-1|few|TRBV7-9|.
TGTGCCAGCAGCTTAGACGGGTCCTACGCTTTCTTT
CASSLDGSYAFF
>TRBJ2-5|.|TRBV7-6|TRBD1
TGTGCCAGCAGCTTATTCGGACAGGGACAAGAGACCCAGTACTTC
CASSLFGQGQETQYF
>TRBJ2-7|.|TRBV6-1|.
TGTGCCAGCAGTGAAAGAGCGGCCTACGAGCAGTACTTC
CASSERAAYEQYF
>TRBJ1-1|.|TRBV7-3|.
TGTGCCAGCAGCTTAACAGGGAGGAGCACTGAAGCTTTCTTT
CASSLTGRSTEAFF
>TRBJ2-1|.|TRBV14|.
TGTGCCAGCAGCCAAACCCTCGGAGGGGTGCCCCCCTACAATGAGCAGTTCTTC
CASSQTLGGVPPYNEQFF
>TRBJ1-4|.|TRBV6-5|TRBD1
TGTGCCAGCAGCCAGACAGGGGGGACTGAAAAACTGTTTTTT
CASSQTGGTEKLFF
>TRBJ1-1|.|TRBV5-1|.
TGCGCCAGCAGCTCGAATGGTCGGAACACTGAAGCTTTCTTT
CASSSNGRNTEAFF
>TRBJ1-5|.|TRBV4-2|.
TGTGCCAGCAGCCTCGGACAGAGCAATCAGCCCCAGCATTTT
CASSLGQSNQPQHF
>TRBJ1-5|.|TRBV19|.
TGTGCCAGTAGTATAGGGGCAGAAATTTATCAGCCCCAGCATTTT
CASSIGAEIYQPQHF
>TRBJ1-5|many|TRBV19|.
TGTGCCAGTAGTATGGCGGGAAATCAGCCCCAGCATTTT
CASSMAGNQPQHF
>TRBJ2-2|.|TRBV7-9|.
TGTGCCAGCAGCCCCCGGGCGAACACCGGGGAGCTGTTTTTT
CASSPRANTGELFF
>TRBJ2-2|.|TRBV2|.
TGTGCCAGCAGTGAAGGACAGGTGAACACCGGGGAGCTGTTTTTT
CASSEGQVNTGELFF
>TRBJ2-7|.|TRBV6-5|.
TGTGCCAGCAGTTACTCGGGGGGAAACACCTACGAGCAGTACTTC
CASSYSGGNTYEQYF
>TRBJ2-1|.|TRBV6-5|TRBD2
TGTGCCAGCAGTTACGCGCCGGGAGGGCAGGACGATGAGCAGTTCTTC
CASSYAPGGQDDEQFF
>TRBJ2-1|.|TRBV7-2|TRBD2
TGTGCCAGCAGCTTAGCAGGAGGGGGACTAGCGGGATTGAATGAGCAGTTCTTC
CASSLAGGGLAGLNEQFF
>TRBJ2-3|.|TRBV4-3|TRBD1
TGCGCCAGCAGCCAACCGGGACAGGGGGCTGATACGCAGTATTTT
CASSQPGQGADTQYF
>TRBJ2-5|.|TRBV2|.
TGTGCCAGCAGACGTAATCCCCAAGAGACCCAGTACTTC
CASRRNPQETQYF
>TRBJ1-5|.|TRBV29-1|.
TGCAGCGTAGCAAGTACAGCTAACCGCAATCAGCCCCAGCATTTT
CSVASTANRNQPQHF
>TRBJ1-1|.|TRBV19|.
TGTGCCAGTAGTAGCCGGTGGGTGATACAGGGGAACACTGAAGCTTTCTTT
CASSSRWVIQGNTEAFF
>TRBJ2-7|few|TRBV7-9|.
TGTGCCAGCAGCCAGGACTCCTACGAGCAGTACTTC
CASSQDSYEQYF
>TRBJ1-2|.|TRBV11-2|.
TGTGCCAGCAGCTCACGATACTATGGCTACACCTTC
CASSSRYYGYTF
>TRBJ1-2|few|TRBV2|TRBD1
TGTGCCAGCATCGAACAGGGGGCTGGCTATGGCTACACCTTC
CASIEQGAGYGYTF
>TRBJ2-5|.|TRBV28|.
TGTGGGGCGGTACAAGAGACCCAGTACTTC
CGAVQETQYF